This T cell receptor (beta chain) emerged from a study of blood T cell repertoires in COVID-19. In the study's own analysis: For nucleated cells, counts were estimated from reference gene primer amplification. Here immunoSEQ multiplex PCR was the method, and the copy in TCRdb shows in-frame clones only, minus some. V and J calls plus clone size are reproduced from that table; the DNA served to infer D and trimming. The table includes more than 75,000 clones, 70% to 90% detected once. Germline V gene lookup returns CDR1 ENHRY and CDR2 SYGVKD. This CDR3 spans 14 amino acids. V dropped 4 bases and J dropped 8 bases, with 12 bases sitting between them.

The clonotype originates from a woman in her sixties or seventies with acute or convalescent COVID-19. Sequencing was carried out using peripheral blood. The chain is built from TRBV10-3 and TRBJ1-6; D call uncertain. The CDR3 here is CAISASGSHSPLHF. CDR3 in DNA: TGTGCCATCAGTGCCTCAGGAAGTCATTCACCCCTCCACTTT.